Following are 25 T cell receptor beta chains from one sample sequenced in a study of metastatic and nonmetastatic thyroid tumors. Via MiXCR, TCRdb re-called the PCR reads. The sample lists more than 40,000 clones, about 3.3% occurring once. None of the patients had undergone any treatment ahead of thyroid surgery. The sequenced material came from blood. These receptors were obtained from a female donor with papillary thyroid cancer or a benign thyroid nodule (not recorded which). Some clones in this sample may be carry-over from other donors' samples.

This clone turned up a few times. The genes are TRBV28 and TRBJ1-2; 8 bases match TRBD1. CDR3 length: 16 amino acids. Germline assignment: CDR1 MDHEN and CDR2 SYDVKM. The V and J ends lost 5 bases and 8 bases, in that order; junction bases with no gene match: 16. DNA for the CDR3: TGTGCCAGCAGTCCGGGACAGGACCCTTACTATGGCGGCTACACCTTC. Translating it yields CASSPGQDPYYGGYTF.

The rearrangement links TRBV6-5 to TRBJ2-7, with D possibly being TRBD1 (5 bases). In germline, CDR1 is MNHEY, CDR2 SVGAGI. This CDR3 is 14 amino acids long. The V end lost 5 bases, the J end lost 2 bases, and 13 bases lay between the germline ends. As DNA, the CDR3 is TGTGCCAGCAGTCAGACAGTGTTCCCCTACGAGCAGTACTTC. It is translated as CASSQTVFPYEQYF.

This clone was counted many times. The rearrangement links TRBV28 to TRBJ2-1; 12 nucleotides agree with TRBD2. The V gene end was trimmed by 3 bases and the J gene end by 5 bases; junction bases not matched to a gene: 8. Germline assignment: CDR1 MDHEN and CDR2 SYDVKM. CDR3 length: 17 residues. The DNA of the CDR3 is TGTGCCAGCAGTTTGGGGCTAGCGGGAGGGCCAGACAATGAGCAGTTCTTC. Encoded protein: CASSLGLAGGPDNEQFF.

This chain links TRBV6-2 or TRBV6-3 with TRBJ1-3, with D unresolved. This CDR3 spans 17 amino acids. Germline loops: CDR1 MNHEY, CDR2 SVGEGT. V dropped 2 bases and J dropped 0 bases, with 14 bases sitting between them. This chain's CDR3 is CASSYVVTVASGNTIYF. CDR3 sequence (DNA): TGTGCCAGCAGTTACGTAGTGACGGTGGCCTCTGGAAACACCATATATTTT.

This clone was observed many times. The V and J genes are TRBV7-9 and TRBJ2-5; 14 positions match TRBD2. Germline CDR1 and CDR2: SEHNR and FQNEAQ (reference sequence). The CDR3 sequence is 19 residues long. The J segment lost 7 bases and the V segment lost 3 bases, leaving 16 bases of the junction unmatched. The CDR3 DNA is TGTGCCAGCAGCTTGTTTGACCCGGGACTAGCGGGAGACGAGGGGACCCAGTACTTC. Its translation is CASSLFDPGLAGDEGTQYF.

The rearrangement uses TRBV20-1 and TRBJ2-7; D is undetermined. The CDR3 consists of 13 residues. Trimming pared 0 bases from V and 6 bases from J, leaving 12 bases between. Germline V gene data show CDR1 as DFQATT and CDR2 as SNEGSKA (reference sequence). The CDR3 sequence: CSARDGTVGEQYF. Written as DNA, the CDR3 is TGCAGTGCTAGAGATGGTACAGTAGGCGAGCAGTACTTC.

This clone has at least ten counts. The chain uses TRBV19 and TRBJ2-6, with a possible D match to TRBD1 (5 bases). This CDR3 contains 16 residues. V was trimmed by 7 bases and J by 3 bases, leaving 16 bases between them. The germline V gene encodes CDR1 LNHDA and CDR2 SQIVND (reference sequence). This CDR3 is CASTSKVRVGANVLTF. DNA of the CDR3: TGTGCCAGTACCTCTAAGGTCAGGGTTGGGGCCAACGTCCTGACTTTC.

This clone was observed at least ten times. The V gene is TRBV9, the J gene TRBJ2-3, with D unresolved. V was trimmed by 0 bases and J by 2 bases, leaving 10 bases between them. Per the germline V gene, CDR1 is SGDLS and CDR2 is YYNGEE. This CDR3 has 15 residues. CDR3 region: CASSVGVYPTDTQYF. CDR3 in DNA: TGTGCCAGCAGCGTAGGTGTCTACCCCACAGATACGCAGTATTTT.

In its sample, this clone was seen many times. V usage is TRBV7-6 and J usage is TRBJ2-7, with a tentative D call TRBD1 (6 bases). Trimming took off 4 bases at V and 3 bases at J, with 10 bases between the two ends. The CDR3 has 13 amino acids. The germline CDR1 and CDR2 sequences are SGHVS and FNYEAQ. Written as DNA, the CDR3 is TGTGCCAGCAGCTCCGGGACAAGCTACGAGCAGTACTTC. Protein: CASSSGTSYEQYF.

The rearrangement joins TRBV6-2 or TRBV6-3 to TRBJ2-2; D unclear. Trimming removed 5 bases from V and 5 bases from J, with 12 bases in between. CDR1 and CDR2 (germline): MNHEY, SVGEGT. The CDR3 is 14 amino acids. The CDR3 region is CASSGRAGTGELFF. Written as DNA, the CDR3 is TGTGCCAGCAGTGGTAGGGCCGGTACCGGGGAGCTGTTTTTT.

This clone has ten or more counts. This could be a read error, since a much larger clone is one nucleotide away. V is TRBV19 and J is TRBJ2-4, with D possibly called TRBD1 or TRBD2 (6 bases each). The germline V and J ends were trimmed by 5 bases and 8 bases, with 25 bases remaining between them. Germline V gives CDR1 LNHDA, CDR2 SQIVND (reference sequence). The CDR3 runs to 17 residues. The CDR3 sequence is CASSGHLGGQGRDIQYF. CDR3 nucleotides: TGTGCCAGTAGTGGGCATCTAGGGGGGCAAGGGAGAGACATTCAGTACTTC.

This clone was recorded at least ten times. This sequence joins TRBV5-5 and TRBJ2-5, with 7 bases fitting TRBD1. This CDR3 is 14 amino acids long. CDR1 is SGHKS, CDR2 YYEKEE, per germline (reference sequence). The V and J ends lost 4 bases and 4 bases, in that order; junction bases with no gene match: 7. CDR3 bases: TGTGCCAGCAGCAGCCCGACAGGGTCAGAGACCCAGTACTTC. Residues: CASSSPTGSETQYF.

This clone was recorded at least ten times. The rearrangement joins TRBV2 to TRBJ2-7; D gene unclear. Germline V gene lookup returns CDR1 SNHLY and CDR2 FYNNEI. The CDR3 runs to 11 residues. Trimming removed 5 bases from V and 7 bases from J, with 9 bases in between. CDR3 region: CASSTAFEQYF. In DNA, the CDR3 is TGTGCCAGCAGTACGGCCTTTGAGCAGTACTTC.

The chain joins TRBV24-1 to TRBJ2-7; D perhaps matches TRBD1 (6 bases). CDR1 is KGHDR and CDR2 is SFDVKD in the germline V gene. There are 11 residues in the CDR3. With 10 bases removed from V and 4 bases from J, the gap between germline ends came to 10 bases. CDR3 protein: CATPRGYEQYF. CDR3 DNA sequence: TGTGCCACTCCTAGGGGGTACGAGCAGTACTTC.

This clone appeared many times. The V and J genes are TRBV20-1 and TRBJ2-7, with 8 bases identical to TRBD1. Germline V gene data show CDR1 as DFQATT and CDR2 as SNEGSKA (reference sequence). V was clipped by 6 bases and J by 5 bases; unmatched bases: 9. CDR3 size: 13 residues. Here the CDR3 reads CSAPSDRGHEQYF. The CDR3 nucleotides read TGCAGTGCCCCCTCTGACAGGGGCCACGAGCAGTACTTC.

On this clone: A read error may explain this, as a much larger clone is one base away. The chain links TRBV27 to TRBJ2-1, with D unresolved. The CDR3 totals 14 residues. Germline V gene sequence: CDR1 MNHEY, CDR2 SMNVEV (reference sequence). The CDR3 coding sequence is TGTGCCGGCAGTTCGGCAGCATCCTACGATGAGCAGTTCTTC. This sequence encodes CAGSSAASYDEQFF.

The CDR3 DNA sequence: TGTGCCAGCAGTTTGGGACAGGGCTCCTACGAGCAGTACTTC. This encodes CASSLGQGSYEQYF. This chain joins TRBV12-3 or TRBV12-4 and TRBJ2-7; 9 bases are shared with TRBD1. With 3 bases clipped from V and 0 bases from J, the junction kept 0 bases outside the gene matches. This CDR3 comprises 14 residues.

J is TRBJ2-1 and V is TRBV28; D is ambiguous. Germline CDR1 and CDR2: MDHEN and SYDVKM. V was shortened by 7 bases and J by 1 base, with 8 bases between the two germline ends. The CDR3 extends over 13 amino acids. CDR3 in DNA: TGTGCCAGCACTCAGGATTCCTACAATGAGCAGTTCTTC. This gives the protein CASTQDSYNEQFF.

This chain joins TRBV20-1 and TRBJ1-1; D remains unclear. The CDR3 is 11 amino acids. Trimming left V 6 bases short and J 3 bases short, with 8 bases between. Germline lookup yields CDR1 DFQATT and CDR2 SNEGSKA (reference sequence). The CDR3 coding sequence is TGCAGTGCACCGGACGACACTGAAGCTTTCTTT. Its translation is CSAPDDTEAFF.

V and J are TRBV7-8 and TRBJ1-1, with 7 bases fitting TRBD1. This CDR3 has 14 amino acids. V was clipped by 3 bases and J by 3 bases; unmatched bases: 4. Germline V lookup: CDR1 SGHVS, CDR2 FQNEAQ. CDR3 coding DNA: TGTGCCAGCAGCTTCGTCAGGGGGGACACTGAAGCTTTCTTT. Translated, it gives CASSFVRGDTEAFF.

The CDR3 DNA reads TGCGCGCGCAGCCAAGATAGTACAGAAGAGACCCAGTACTTC. It encodes CARSQDSTEETQYF. The V call is TRBV4-1, the J call TRBJ2-5; D gene uncertain. Germline CDR1 is MGHRA and CDR2 is YSYEKL. CDR3 size: 14 residues.

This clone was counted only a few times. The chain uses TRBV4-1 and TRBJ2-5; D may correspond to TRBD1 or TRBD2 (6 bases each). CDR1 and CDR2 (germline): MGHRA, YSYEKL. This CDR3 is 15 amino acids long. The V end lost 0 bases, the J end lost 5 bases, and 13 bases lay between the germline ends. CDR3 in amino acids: CASSQDVGGSETQYF. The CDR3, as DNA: TGCGCCAGCAGCCAAGATGTGGGGGGCTCGGAGACCCAGTACTTC.

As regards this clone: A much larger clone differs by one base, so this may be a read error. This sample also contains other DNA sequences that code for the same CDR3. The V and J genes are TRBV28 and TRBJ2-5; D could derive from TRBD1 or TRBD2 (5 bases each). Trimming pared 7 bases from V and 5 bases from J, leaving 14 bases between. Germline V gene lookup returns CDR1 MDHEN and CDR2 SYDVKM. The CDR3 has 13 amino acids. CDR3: CASTVGGTETQYF. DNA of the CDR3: TGTGCCAGCACCGTTGGGGGTACGGAGACCCAGTACTTC.

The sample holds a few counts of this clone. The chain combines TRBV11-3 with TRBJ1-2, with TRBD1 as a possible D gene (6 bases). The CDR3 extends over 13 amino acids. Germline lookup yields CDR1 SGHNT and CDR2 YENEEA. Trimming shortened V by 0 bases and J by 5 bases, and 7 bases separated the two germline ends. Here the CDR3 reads CASSLEQGYGYTF. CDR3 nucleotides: TGTGCCAGCAGCTTAGAACAGGGTTATGGCTACACCTTC.

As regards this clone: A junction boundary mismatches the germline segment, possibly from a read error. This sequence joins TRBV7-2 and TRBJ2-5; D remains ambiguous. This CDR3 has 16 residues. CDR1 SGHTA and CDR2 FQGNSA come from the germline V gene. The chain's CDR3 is CASSLVFRAGQETHYF. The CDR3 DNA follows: TGTGCCAGCAGCTTAGTATTTAGGGCAGGCCAAGAGACCCATTACTTC.